A selection of T cell receptor beta chains follows, all from one sample in a study of Ad26.COV2.S vaccination and SARS-CoV-2 variants. Assay used: immunoSEQ multiplex PCR; TCRdb lists only in-frame clones, some missing. The sample holds over 400,000 clones, 90% seen once. The sample in question was peripheral blood, obtained in a trial of Ad26.COV2.S vaccine versus placebo. The receptors here all came from a person between 18 and 65 years old who received the Ad26.COV2.S COVID-19 vaccine or a placebo. Both conserved end residues are part of each CDR3. D genes are given only for firm matches. Clone size appears in some rows only: once, few, many, or a class for an expanded clone.

abundance: few; v_gene: TRBV28; j_gene: TRBJ1-1; d_gene: NA; CDR3aa: CASNKIGERTEAFF; CDR3nt: TGTGCCAGCAACAAGATCGGGGAGAGAACTGAAGCTTTCTTT
abundance: once; v_gene: TRBV2; j_gene: TRBJ2-1; d_gene: NA; CDR3aa: CASSERQGQPVAYNEQFF; CDR3nt: TGTGCCAGCAGTGAGAGGCAGGGGCAACCCGTAGCATACAATGAGCAGTTCTTC
abundance: NA; v_gene: TRBV15; j_gene: TRBJ1-5; d_gene: NA; CDR3aa: CATSRVVTGVGQPQHF; CDR3nt: TGTGCCACCAGCAGAGTCGTCACAGGAGTTGGACAGCCCCAGCATTTT
abundance: NA; v_gene: TRBV3-1/TRBV3-2; j_gene: TRBJ2-5; d_gene: NA; CDR3aa: CASSQDMGPGETQYF; CDR3nt: TGTGCCAGCAGCCAGGATATGGGGCCCGGGGAGACCCAGTACTTC
abundance: few; v_gene: TRBV15; j_gene: TRBJ1-1; d_gene: NA; CDR3aa: CATSRVRYTEAFF; CDR3nt: TGTGCCACCAGCAGAGTTCGGTACACTGAAGCTTTCTTT
abundance: NA; v_gene: TRBV3-1/TRBV3-2; j_gene: TRBJ2-7; d_gene: TRBD1; CDR3aa: CASTRDRGVGEQYF; CDR3nt: TGTGCCAGCACAAGGGACAGGGGGGTGGGCGAGCAGTACTTC
abundance: NA; v_gene: TRBV5-1; j_gene: TRBJ1-1; d_gene: NA; CDR3aa: CASSLVGLGTEAFF; CDR3nt: TGCGCCAGCAGCTTGGTGGGGTTAGGCACTGAAGCTTTCTTT
abundance: NA; v_gene: TRBV27; j_gene: TRBJ2-6; d_gene: TRBD2; CDR3aa: CASSPRTWTSGSSGANVLTF; CDR3nt: TGTGCCAGCAGTCCTCGGACCTGGACTAGCGGATCCTCTGGGGCCAACGTCCTGACTTTC
abundance: NA; v_gene: TRBV5-4; j_gene: TRBJ1-1; d_gene: NA; CDR3aa: CAINAGNEAFF; CDR3nt: TGTGCCATAAATGCAGGAAATGAAGCTTTCTTT
abundance: NA; v_gene: TRBV15; j_gene: TRBJ2-3; d_gene: NA; CDR3aa: CATSRHSGPSTDTQYF; CDR3nt: TGTGCCACCAGCAGGCATTCGGGACCGAGCACAGATACGCAGTATTTT
abundance: NA; v_gene: TRBV9; j_gene: TRBJ2-3; d_gene: TRBD2; CDR3aa: CASSVERLALSTDTQYF; CDR3nt: TGTGCCAGCAGCGTAGAGAGACTAGCCCTTTCCACAGATACGCAGTATTTT
abundance: NA; v_gene: TRBV19; j_gene: TRBJ2-1; d_gene: NA; CDR3aa: CASGNRDPPNEQFF; CDR3nt: TGTGCCAGTGGAAACCGGGACCCACCCAATGAGCAGTTCTTC
abundance: NA; v_gene: TRBV28; j_gene: TRBJ2-1; d_gene: NA; CDR3aa: CASRGLYNEQFF; CDR3nt: TGTGCCAGCAGGGGACTTTACAATGAGCAGTTCTTC
abundance: NA; v_gene: TRBV29-1; j_gene: TRBJ2-7; d_gene: TRBD2; CDR3aa: CSVRSGGYEQYF; CDR3nt: TGCAGCGTTCGGTCGGGGGGATACGAGCAGTACTTC
abundance: NA; v_gene: TRBV27; j_gene: TRBJ1-1; d_gene: NA; CDR3aa: CASSPGRNTEAFF; CDR3nt: TGTGCCAGCAGTCCCGGGAGGAACACTGAAGCTTTCTTT
abundance: once; v_gene: TRBV7-8; j_gene: TRBJ2-2; d_gene: NA; CDR3aa: CASSLWGVSGELFF; CDR3nt: TGTGCCAGCAGCCTATGGGGGGTTTCCGGGGAGCTGTTTTTT
abundance: NA; v_gene: TRBV2; j_gene: TRBJ2-2; d_gene: TRBD1; CDR3aa: CASNPGQGPTGELFF; CDR3nt: TGTGCCAGCAATCCGGGACAGGGACCCACCGGGGAGCTGTTTTTT
abundance: once; v_gene: TRBV19; j_gene: TRBJ1-1; d_gene: NA; CDR3aa: CATRALPLNTEAFF; CDR3nt: TGTGCCACCCGGGCCCTCCCCTTGAACACTGAAGCTTTCTTT
abundance: NA; v_gene: TRBV7-3; j_gene: TRBJ2-1; d_gene: NA; CDR3aa: CASSWGAYNEQFF; CDR3nt: TGTGCCAGCAGCTGGGGGGCCTACAATGAGCAGTTCTTC
abundance: NA; v_gene: TRBV20-1; j_gene: TRBJ1-1; d_gene: NA; CDR3aa: CSARPAEAFF; CDR3nt: TGCAGTGCTCGGCCGGCTGAAGCTTTCTTT
abundance: NA; v_gene: TRBV5-1; j_gene: TRBJ2-7; d_gene: NA; CDR3aa: CASSLDTSYEQYF; CDR3nt: TGCGCCAGCAGCTTGGACACCTCCTACGAGCAGTACTTC
abundance: NA; v_gene: TRBV28; j_gene: TRBJ1-2; d_gene: TRBD1; CDR3aa: CASSLSGTGGSIGYTF; CDR3nt: TGTGCCAGCAGTTTATCCGGGACAGGGGGGAGTATTGGCTACACCTTC
abundance: NA; v_gene: TRBV5-6; j_gene: TRBJ1-5; d_gene: NA; CDR3aa: CASSTGQFNQPQHF; CDR3nt: TGTGCCAGCAGTACAGGACAGTTCAATCAGCCCCAGCATTTT